This T cell receptor (beta chain) was documented in a study of blood T cell repertoires in COVID-19. Study context: The origin of the acute and convalescent COVID-19 samples was the United States, Italy and Spain.

As processed by the authors: Cell counts per sample came from amplifying reference gene primers. Sequencing was performed with immunoSEQ multiplex PCR; in TCRdb, only in-frame clones are kept and a portion is missing. That table furnishes V, J and clone size, whereas the DNA furnished D and trimming. The sample records 80,000 to 90,000 clones, around 81% being singletons. V shed 6 bases, J shed 2 bases, and the junction held 13 bases outside the gene matches. The CDR3 spans 16 residues. Germline V gene sequence: CDR1 SGHNT, CDR2 YYREEE (reference sequence). The rearrangement uses TRBV5-4 and TRBJ1-2; 7 bases line up with TRBD1. Sample: peripheral blood. The receptor's source is a woman in her 70s with acute or convalescent COVID-19. CDR3: CASTSSLQTGNYGYTF. CDR3 DNA sequence: TGTGCCAGCACCTCTTCCCTCCAGACAGGGAACTATGGCTACACCTTC.